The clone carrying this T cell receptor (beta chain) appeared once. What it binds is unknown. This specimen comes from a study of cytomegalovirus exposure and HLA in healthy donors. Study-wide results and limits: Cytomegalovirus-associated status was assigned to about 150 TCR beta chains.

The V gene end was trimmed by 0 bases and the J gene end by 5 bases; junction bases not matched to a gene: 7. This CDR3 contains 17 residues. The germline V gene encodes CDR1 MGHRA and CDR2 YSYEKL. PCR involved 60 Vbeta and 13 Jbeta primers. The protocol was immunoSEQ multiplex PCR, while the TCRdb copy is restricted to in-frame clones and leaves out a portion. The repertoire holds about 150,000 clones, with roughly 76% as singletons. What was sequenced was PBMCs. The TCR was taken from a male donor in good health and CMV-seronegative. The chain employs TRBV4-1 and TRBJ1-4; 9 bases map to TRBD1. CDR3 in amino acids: CASSQEKGTGPNEKLFF. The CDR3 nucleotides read TGCGCCAGCAGCCAAGAAAAGGGGACAGGGCCAAATGAAAAACTGTTTTTT.